The entry below describes one T cell receptor beta chain. Its antigen is undetermined. The CDR3 runs to 12 residues. V lost 3 bases, J lost 6 bases, and 10 bases lay in between. The germline V gene has CDR1 SGHNT and CDR2 YYREEE (reference sequence). This entry comes from a study of OX40 agonist ivuxolimab in advanced cancers. Across the whole study: Patients were infused with ivuxolimab every 2 weeks at 0.01 to 10 mg/kg.

Findings and limits, study-wide: Within 6 weeks, CD4+ and CD8+ blood T cells expanded clonally at 0.1 to 3.0 mg/kg.

If patients had autoimmune disease history or systemic immunosuppression, they were excluded. TCRdb's copy holds only in-frame clones and misses some; the assay was immunoSEQ multiplex PCR. The profile shows some 66,000 clones, over 75% of them singletons. The source of this sequence is an adult with an advanced solid tumor such as melanoma, head and neck, liver or kidney cancer. The rearrangement joins TRBV5-4 to TRBJ2-7; D is unclear. The sequenced sample was CD4+ or CD8+ T cells sorted from blood, obtained in a trial of the OX40 agonist ivuxolimab. The CDR3 coding sequence is TGTGCCAGCAGCTCCGGTTGGTCCGAGCAGTACTTC. This gives the protein CASSSGWSEQYF. The whole variable domain, filled in from reference TRBV5-4 and TRBJ2-7, reads ETGVTQSPTHLIKTRGQQVTLRCSSQSGHNTVSWYQQALGQGPQFIFQYYREEENGRGNFPPRFSGLQFPNYSSELNVNALELDDSALYLCASSSGWSEQYFGPGTRLTVT.